The T cell receptor beta chain described here comes from a study of blood T cell repertoires in COVID-19. Study-level background: From the United States, Italy and Spain came samples of acute and convalescent COVID-19. T cells, B-cell-depleted T cells, or PBMCs supplied cDNA or gDNA.

This CDR3 region has 12 residues. With 1 base removed from V and 7 bases from J, the gap between germline ends came to 5 bases. Germline CDR1 is SGHAT and CDR2 is FQNNGV. The authors' processing: It was from reference gene primer amplification that nucleated cell counts were estimated. The repertoire was sequenced with immunoSEQ multiplex PCR; TCRdb's copy has only in-frame clones and lacks some. The V and J calls and clone size are taken from that table; D and trimming were inferred from the DNA. The sample has approximately 35,000 clones; about 81% are singletons. The chain joins TRBV11-2 to TRBJ2-1; the D gene is possibly TRBD1 (5 bases). This sequence was found in a man at least 80 years old with acute or convalescent COVID-19. Sequenced sample: peripheral blood. CDR3 coding DNA: TGTGCCAGCAGCTTAGGGACAAATGAGCAGTTCTTC. Its translation is CASSLGTNEQFF.